Listed below are T cell receptor beta chains from one sample, sequenced in a study of T cell responses to AZD1222 COVID-19 vaccine. Some clones are missing from TCRdb's copy, which holds only in-frame ones; the method was immunoSEQ multiplex PCR. The sample lists around 120,000 clones; about 85% were seen once. The specimen comprised peripheral blood, sampled on day 0 of AZD1222 vaccination. These receptors were collected from an adult in good health. Each CDR3 is given with its conserved first and last residue. A D gene is named only where the DNA matches it firmly. A row's size may be missing; if present it is once, few, many or a size class.

TRBV6-5	TRBD1	TRBJ2-3	once	TGTGCCAGCAGTTACTCCCCCGACAGGGTAGCTACGCAGTATTTT	CASSYSPDRVATQYF
TRBV19	.	TRBJ1-6	.	TGTGCCAGTAGTATAGGTCTGAATTCACCCCTCCACTTT	CASSIGLNSPLHF
TRBV25-1	.	TRBJ1-2	.	TGTGCCAGCAGTGCCCTGACAGGAGCATATGGCTACACCTTC	CASSALTGAYGYTF
TRBV11-3	TRBD1	TRBJ2-2	.	TGTGCCAGCAGCCCCCGGACAGGGCAGTTTTCCGGGGAGCTGTTTTTT	CASSPRTGQFSGELFF
TRBV19	.	TRBJ2-1	.	TGTGCCAGTAGCAGGGACCTCTACAATGAGCAGTTCTTC	CASSRDLYNEQFF
TRBV6-5	.	TRBJ1-2	.	TGTGCCAGCAGTTCCGGGCCTACTCCCTATGGCTACACCTTC	CASSSGPTPYGYTF
TRBV28	.	TRBJ1-4	.	TGTGCCAGCAGTTTAAGCGGGGGGCATCAGGAAAAACTGTTTTTT	CASSLSGGHQEKLFF
TRBV11-3	.	TRBJ1-6	few	TGTGCCAGCAGCTTAGTAGTTAATTCACCCCTCCACTTT	CASSLVVNSPLHF
TRBV7-9	TRBD2	TRBJ2-3	.	TGTGCCAGCAGCCTGTTTGGGGGGGGAGATACGCAGTATTTT	CASSLFGGGDTQYF
TRBV15	TRBD1	TRBJ1-1	.	TGTGCCACCAGCAGTTCGGAGGACAGGGGGGCTTTCTTT	CATSSSEDRGAFF
TRBV6-5	.	TRBJ2-3	.	TGTGCCAGCTGGGGGAGAGCAGATACGCAGTATTTT	CASWGRADTQYF
TRBV15	.	TRBJ1-2	.	TGTGCCACCAGCAGAGTACTCGACAGCCACTATGGCTACACCTTC	CATSRVLDSHYGYTF
TRBV4-2	TRBD1	TRBJ1-6	.	TGTGCCAGCAGCCGAGTAACAGGGGAACCCCTCCACTTT	CASSRVTGEPLHF
TRBV12-3/TRBV12-4	.	TRBJ1-3	.	TGTGCCAGCAGACGGGGAAACACCATATATTTT	CASRRGNTIYF
TRBV20-1	.	TRBJ2-3	.	TGCAGTGCTCTGAACACAGATACGCAGTATTTT	CSALNTDTQYF
TRBV2	.	TRBJ1-6	.	TGTGCCAGCCAGCCAGGGAATTCACCCCTCCACTTT	CASQPGNSPLHF
TRBV6-1	TRBD1	TRBJ1-4	.	TGTGCCAGCAGTGAACTATTGGGGACAGGGCATGAAAAACTGTTTTTT	CASSELLGTGHEKLFF
TRBV7-9	.	TRBJ1-3	.	TGTGCCAGCAGCTTAGGAGGGCTCGGAAACACCATATATTTT	CASSLGGLGNTIYF
TRBV19	.	TRBJ2-6	.	TGTGCCAGTAGACCGGCCACCTCTGGGGCCAACGTCCTGACTTTC	CASRPATSGANVLTF